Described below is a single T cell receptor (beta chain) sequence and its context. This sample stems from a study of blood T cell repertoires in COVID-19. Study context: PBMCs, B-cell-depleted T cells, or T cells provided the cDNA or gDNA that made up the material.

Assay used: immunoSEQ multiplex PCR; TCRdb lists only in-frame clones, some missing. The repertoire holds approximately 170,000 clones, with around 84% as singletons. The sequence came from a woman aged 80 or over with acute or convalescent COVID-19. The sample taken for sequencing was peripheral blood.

The CDR3 loop is CASSEAQAYATNEKLFF. The CDR3 DNA is TGTGCCAGCAGTGAAGCCCAGGCCTATGCAACTAATGAAAAACTGTTTTTT. The J gene is TRBJ1-4, the V gene TRBV25-1; no definite D call. Germline values: CDR1 MGHDK, CDR2 SYGVNS. V lost 2 bases and J 0 bases, leaving 13 bases between the germline ends. The CDR3 is 17 amino acids.